The source of this T cell receptor beta chain is a study of CD8+CD57+ T cells in acquired aplastic anemia. Study details: DNA from sorted CD4+ and CD8+ cells averaged roughly 3.4 ug. An average of about 11 million reads for CD4+ cells was obtained from healthy donors. Study-wide findings and caveats: CD8+ Simpson's diversity showed no significant patient-control difference. Sharing between patients and controls was observed for about 27 CD8+ CDR3 sequences.

The study profiled TCR beta VDJ and CDR3 using genomic DNA as template. TCRdb itself ran the reads through MiXCR, one entry per CDR3 protein. The table lists 200,000 to 250,000 distinct CDR3 sequences, roughly 33% of them singletons. The V gene lost 2 bases and the J gene lost 7 bases, with 11 bases spanning the gap. The CDR3 covers 13 residues. Germline CDR1 is SEHNR and CDR2 is FQNEAQ (reference sequence). This clonotype was picked up many times. What it binds is unknown. The V gene is TRBV7-9, the J gene TRBJ1-2; no clear D gene. The sequencing sample was made of sorted CD4+, CD8+, or CD8+CD57+ T cells (not recorded which) from PBMCs. This clonotype originated in a human donor in good health, serving as a control. This chain's CDR3 is CASSLTSSPGYTF. The CDR3 DNA reads TGTGCCAGCAGCTTAACAAGTAGTCCTGGCTACACCTTC.